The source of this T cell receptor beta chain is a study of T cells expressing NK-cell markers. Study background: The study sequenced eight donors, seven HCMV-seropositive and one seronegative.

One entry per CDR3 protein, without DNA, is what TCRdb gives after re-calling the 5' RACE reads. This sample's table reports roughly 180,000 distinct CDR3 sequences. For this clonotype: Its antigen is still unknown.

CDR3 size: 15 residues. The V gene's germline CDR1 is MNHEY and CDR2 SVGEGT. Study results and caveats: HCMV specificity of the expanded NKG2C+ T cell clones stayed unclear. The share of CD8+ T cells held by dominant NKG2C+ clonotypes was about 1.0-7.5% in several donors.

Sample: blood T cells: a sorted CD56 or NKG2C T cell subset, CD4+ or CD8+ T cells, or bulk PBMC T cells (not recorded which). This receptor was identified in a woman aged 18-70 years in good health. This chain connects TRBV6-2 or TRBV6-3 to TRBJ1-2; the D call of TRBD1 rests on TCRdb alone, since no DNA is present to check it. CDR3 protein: CASSYGTGDLYGYTF.